Sequencing of this T cell receptor beta chain was carried out in a study of T-cell reconstitution after alpha-beta-depleted transplantation in children. A library of TCRbeta sequences, prepared with unique molecular identifiers, was generated. TCRdb itself ran the PCR reads through MiXCR, one entry per CDR3 protein. The table shows 75,000 to 100,000 distinct CDR3 sequences, with roughly 8.3% occurring only once. This clonotype was picked up one time. Germline V gene data show CDR1 as MDHEN and CDR2 as SYDVKM. The ends were cut back, 6 bases at V and 0 bases at J, with 12 bases in the middle. There are 14 residues in the CDR3.

The input for sequencing was PBMCs from the stem cell graft donor, taken from the stem cell graft. The source of this sequence is a human donor who donated a stem cell graft to a child with congenital amegakaryocytic thrombocytopenia. This rearrangement joins TRBV28 to TRBJ2-7; D ambiguous. CDR3 in DNA: TGTGCCAGCAGCCCCCGGCTTAGCTCCTACGAGCAGTACTTC. Encoded protein: CASSPRLSSYEQYF. Variable domain in full (rest from reference TRBV28 and TRBJ2-7): DVKVTQSSRYLVKRTGEKVFLECVQDMDHENMFWYRQDPGLGLRLIYFSYDVKMKEKGDIPEGYSVSREKKERFSLILESASTNQTSMYLCASSPRLSSYEQYFGPGTRLTVT.